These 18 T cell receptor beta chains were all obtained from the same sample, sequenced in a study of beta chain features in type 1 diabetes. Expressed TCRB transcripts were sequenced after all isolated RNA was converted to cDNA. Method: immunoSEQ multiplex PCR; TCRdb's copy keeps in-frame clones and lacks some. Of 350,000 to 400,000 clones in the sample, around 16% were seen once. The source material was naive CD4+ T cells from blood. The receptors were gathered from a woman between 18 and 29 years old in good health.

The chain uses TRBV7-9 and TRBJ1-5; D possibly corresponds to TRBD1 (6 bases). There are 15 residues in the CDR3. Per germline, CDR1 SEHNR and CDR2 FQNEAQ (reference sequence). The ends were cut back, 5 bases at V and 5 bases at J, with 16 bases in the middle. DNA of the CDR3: TGTGCCAGCAGCCCTACACAGGGACCCTATCAGCCCCAGCATTTT. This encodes CASSPTQGPYQPQHF.

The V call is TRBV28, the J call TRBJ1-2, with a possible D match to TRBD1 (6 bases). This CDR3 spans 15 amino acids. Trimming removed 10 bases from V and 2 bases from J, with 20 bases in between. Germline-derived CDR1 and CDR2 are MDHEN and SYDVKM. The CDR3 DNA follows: TGTGCCACCGCGGATAGGGGACATAGGAACTATGGCTACACCTTC. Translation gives CATADRGHRNYGYTF.

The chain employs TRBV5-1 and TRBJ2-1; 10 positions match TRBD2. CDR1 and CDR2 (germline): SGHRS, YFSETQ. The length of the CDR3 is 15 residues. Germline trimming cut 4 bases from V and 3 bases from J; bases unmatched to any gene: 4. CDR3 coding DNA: TGCGCCAGCAGCCGCACTAGCGGGGACTACAATGAGCAGTTCTTC. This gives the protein CASSRTSGDYNEQFF.

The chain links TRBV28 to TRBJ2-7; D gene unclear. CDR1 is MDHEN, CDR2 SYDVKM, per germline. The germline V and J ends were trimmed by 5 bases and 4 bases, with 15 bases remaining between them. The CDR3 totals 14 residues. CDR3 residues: CASSPNAAEYEQYF. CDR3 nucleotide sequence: TGTGCCAGCAGTCCCAACGCTGCGGAGTACGAGCAGTACTTC.

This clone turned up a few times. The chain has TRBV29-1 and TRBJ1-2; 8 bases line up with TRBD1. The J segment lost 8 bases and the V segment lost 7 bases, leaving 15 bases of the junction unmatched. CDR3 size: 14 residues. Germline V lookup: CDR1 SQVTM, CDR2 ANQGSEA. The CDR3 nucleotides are TGCAGCGAGAGCCGGGACAGGCCTTTAAGGGGCTACACCTTC. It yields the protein CSESRDRPLRGYTF.

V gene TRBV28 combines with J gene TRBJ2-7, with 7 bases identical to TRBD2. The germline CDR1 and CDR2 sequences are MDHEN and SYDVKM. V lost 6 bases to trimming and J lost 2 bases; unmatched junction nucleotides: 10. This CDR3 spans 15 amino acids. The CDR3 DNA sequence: TGTGCCAGCAGCTTGGGCGGGAGACCAACCTACGAGCAGTACTTC. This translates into CASSLGGRPTYEQYF.

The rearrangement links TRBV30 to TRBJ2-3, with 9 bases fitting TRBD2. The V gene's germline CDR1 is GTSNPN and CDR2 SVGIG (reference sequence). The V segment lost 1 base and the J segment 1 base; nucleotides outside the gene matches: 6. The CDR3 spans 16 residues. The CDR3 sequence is CAWSAGLAEGTDTQYF. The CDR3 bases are TGTGCCTGGAGTGCGGGACTAGCTGAAGGCACAGATACGCAGTATTTT.

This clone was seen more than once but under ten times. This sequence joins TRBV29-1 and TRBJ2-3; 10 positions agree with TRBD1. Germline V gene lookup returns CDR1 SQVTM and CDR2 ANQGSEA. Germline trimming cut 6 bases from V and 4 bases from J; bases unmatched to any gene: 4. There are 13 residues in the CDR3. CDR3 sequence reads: CSVQGQGADTQYF. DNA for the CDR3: TGCAGCGTGCAAGGACAGGGGGCAGATACGCAGTATTTT.

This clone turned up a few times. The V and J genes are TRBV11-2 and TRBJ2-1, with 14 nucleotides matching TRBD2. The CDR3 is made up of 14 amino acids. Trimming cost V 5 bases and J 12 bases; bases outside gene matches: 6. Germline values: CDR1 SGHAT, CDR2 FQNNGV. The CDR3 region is CASSPGTSGSRQFF. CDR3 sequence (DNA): TGTGCCAGCAGCCCGGGGACTAGCGGGAGTCGGCAGTTCTTC.

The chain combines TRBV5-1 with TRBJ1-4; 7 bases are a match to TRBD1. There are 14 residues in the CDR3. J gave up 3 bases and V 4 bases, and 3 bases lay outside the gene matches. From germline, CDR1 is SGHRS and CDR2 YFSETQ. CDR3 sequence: CASSVTGANEKLFF. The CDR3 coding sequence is TGCGCCAGCAGCGTCACAGGGGCTAATGAAAAACTGTTTTTT.

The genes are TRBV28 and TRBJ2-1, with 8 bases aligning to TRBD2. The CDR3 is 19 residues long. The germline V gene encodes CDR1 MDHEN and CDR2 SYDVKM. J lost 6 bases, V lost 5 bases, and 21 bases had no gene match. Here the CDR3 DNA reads TGTGCCAGCAGTCCACAACCGCCCGGATTATGGCGGGAGGCCAATGAGCAGTTCTTC. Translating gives CASSPQPPGLWREANEQFF.

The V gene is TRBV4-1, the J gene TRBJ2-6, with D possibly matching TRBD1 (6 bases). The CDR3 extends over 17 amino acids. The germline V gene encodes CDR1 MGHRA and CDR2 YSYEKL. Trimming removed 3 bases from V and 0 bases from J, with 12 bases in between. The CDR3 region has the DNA TGCGCCAGCAGCCAGGCCCTACAGGGCTCTGGGGCCAACGTCCTGACTTTC. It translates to CASSQALQGSGANVLTF.

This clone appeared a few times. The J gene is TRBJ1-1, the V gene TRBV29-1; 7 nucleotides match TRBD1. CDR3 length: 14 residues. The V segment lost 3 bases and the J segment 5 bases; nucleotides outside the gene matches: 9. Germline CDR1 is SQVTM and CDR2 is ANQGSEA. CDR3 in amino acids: CSVDMTGSWTEAFF. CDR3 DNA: TGCAGCGTTGATATGACAGGGAGTTGGACTGAAGCTTTCTTT.

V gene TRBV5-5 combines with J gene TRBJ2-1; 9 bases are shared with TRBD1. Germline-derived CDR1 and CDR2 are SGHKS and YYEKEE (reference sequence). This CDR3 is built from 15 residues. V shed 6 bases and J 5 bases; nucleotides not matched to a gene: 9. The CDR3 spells CASTRLDRGDNEQFF. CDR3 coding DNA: TGTGCCAGCACCCGACTGGACAGGGGCGACAATGAGCAGTTCTTC.

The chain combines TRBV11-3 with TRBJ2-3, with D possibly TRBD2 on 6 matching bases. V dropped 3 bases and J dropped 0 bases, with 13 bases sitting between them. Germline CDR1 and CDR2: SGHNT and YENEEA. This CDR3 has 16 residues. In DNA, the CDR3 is TGTGCCAGCAGCTTTTCCTCCGGGACTAGCACAGATACGCAGTATTTT. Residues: CASSFSSGTSTDTQYF.

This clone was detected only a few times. The CDR3 sequence: CATSWPGQGSQPQHF. DNA for the CDR3: TGTGCCACCAGCTGGCCGGGACAGGGGTCTCAGCCCCAGCATTTT. J is TRBJ1-5 and V is TRBV15; TRBD1 agrees at 10 bases. The V segment lost 5 bases and the J segment 6 bases; nucleotides outside the gene matches: 7. This CDR3 spans 15 amino acids. Germline V lookup: CDR1 LNHNV, CDR2 YYDKDF (reference sequence).

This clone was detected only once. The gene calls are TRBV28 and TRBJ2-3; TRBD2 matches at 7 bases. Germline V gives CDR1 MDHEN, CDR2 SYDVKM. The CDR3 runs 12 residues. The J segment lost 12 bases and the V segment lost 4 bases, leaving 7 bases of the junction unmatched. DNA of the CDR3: TGTGCCAGCAGTTACCTACTAGCGCCCCAGTATTTT. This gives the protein CASSYLLAPQYF. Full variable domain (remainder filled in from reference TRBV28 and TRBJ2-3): DVKVTQSSRYLVKRTGEKVFLECVQDMDHENMFWYRQDPGLGLRLIYFSYDVKMKEKGDIPEGYSVSREKKERFSLILESASTNQTSMYLCASSYLLAPQYFGPGTRLTVL.

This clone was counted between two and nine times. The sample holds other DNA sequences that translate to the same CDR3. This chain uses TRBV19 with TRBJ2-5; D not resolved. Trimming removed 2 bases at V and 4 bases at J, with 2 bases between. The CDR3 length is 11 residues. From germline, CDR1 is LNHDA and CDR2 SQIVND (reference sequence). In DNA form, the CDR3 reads TGTGCCAGTAGTATACGAGAGACCCAGTACTTC. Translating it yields CASSIRETQYF.